This note documents a single TCR beta chain sequence. The entry originates in a study of blood T cell repertoires in COVID-19. Across the whole study: The United States, Italy and Spain provided the acute and convalescent COVID-19 samples.

Self-reported history from a screening survey and questionnaire set each donor's cohort. Original data processing: By means of reference gene primer amplification, nucleated cell counts were estimated. Method: immunoSEQ multiplex PCR; TCRdb's copy keeps in-frame clones and lacks some. V and J calls and clone size follow that table, whereas D and trimming were derived from the DNA. Seen here are 200,000 to 300,000 clones, 75% to 90% observed once, and the top ten hold over 3%. Germline V gene sequence: CDR1 MNHEY, CDR2 SVGAGI. The CDR3 length is 14 residues. The ends were cut back, 10 bases at V and 2 bases at J, with 18 bases in the middle.

The gene calls are TRBV6-5 and TRBJ2-7; tentatively, D is TRBD1 (6 bases). The source is a woman aged 35 to 49 who had been exposed to COVID-19. The sequencing input was PBMCs or T cells enriched from blood (not recorded which). CDR3 loop: CATRMDSRTYEQYF. The CDR3 DNA follows: TGTGCCACCCGGATGGACAGTCGAACCTACGAGCAGTACTTC.